This TCR beta chain stems from a study of human T cells and chemical hapten exposure. Study information: While the approximately 24-week study was under way, patients received diphenylcyclopropenone on the scalp every week. Findings and caveats of the study: Expanded TCRs produced significantly more large CDR3 similarity clusters than controls did.

This sample's time point: pre-sensitization, week 0. Treatment noted: therapeutic diphenylcyclopropenone sensitization with weekly scalp DPC. This clonotype was recorded many times. Its antigen remains unidentified. TCRdb independently ran MiXCR on the RACE reads; one entry per CDR3 protein. Of about 380,000 distinct CDR3 sequences in the sample, approximately 5.1% were seen once. V was trimmed by 3 bases and J by 4 bases, leaving 7 bases between them. The CDR3 has 13 amino acids. Germline V gene sequence: CDR1 MRHNA, CDR2 SNTAGT. The clonotype comes from a woman in her forties or fifties with alopecia areata. Some clones in this sample may be carry-over from other donors' samples. This material consisted of whole blood, taken in connection with sensitization to the hapten diphenylcyclopropenone (DPC). This chain joins TRBV6-4 and TRBJ1-5; D ambiguous. CDR3 in DNA: TGTGCCAGCAGTGAAGGGAGGAATCAGCCCCAGCATTTT. As protein: CASSEGRNQPQHF.